These 3 T cell receptor beta chains originate from one sample sequenced in a study of T cell responses to AZD1222 COVID-19 vaccine. Using immunoSEQ multiplex PCR, the repertoire was profiled, and TCRdb retains in-frame clones only, with some absent. The sample shows 140,000 to 150,000 clones, approximately 85% of them seen only once. Sequences were derived from peripheral blood, sampled on day 0 of AZD1222 vaccination. These receptors all come from an adult in good health.

The rearrangement links TRBV5-6 to TRBJ1-1, with 7 nucleotides matching TRBD1. Germline loops: CDR1 SGHDT, CDR2 YYEEEE. The CDR3 sequence is 14 residues long. Trimming at V came to 0 bases and at J to 4 bases, leaving 3 bases not matched to a gene. Here the CDR3 reads CASSLEGGLTEAFF. The CDR3 coding sequence is TGTGCCAGCAGCTTGGAAGGGGGCCTCACTGAAGCTTTCTTT.

This chain joins TRBV5-1 and TRBJ2-7, with a tentative D call TRBD1 (7 bases). V was trimmed by 3 bases and J by 3 bases, leaving 13 bases between them. CDR3 length equals 14 residues. CDR1 SGHRS and CDR2 YFSETQ come from the germline V gene. The CDR3 bases are TGCGCCAGCAGCTCAGGGGGGCTATTCTACGAGCAGTACTTC. Protein sequence: CASSSGGLFYEQYF.

Only a few counts were recorded for this clone. The rearrangement joins TRBV6-5 to TRBJ1-2, with D unresolved. V dropped 0 bases and J dropped 8 bases, with 10 bases sitting between them. Germline V gene sequence: CDR1 MNHEY, CDR2 SVGAGI. This CDR3 has 13 residues. The CDR3 DNA sequence: TGTGCCAGCAGTTACTCGATCCCCGGGGGCTACACCTTC. This sequence encodes CASSYSIPGGYTF.